This record looks at one TCR beta chain sequence and its context. Its target is not known. Possible read error: a much larger clone is one base away. This sample is drawn from a study of blood T cells in healthy people across ages. Sample-barcoded 5' priming and a J-beta primer mix drove a second PCR of roughly 7 to 11 cycles. TCRdb called the 5' RACE reads again in MiXCR, with one record for every CDR3 protein. The data hold roughly 1,700,000 distinct CDR3 sequences, with about 30% observed a single time. The sample providers were healthy Caucasian people from Russia, aged roughly 6 to 100. PBMCs numbering at least 7 million were isolated per sample. The CDR3 spans 15 residues. With 4 bases clipped from V and 4 bases from J, the junction kept 8 bases outside the gene matches. Germline V gene sequence: CDR1 SQVTM, CDR2 ANQGSEA. General study findings and limits: There were more naive CD4+ cells and higher diversity in long-lived donors than in aged donors.

The clonotype was recovered from a woman between 25 and 40 years old in good health. The genes are TRBV29-1 and TRBJ2-1, with TRBD2 identical over 9 bases. The sequencing sample was made of blood. The CDR3 spells CSVVLAGATYNEQFF. The CDR3 nucleotides are TGCAGCGTTGTACTAGCGGGCGCCACTTACAATGAGCAGTTCTTC.